Below are 12 T cell receptor beta chains sequenced from a single sample in a study of blood T cell repertoires in COVID-19. Libraries were prepared by immunoSEQ multiplex PCR; TCRdb keeps only in-frame clonotypes and omits some of them. The sample includes about 270,000 clones, around 86% of them seen just once. Source material: peripheral blood. These receptors were obtained from a woman aged 60 to 75 with active or convalescent COVID-19.

The V gene is TRBV4-3, the J gene TRBJ2-2; 8 bases map to TRBD2. The germline CDR1 and CDR2 sequences are LGHNA and YSLEER. The CDR3 runs to 16 residues. V dropped 3 bases and J dropped 1; count of bases not matched to a gene: 4. The CDR3, as DNA: TGCGCCAGCAGCCAGAGAGCGGGGGTGAACACCGGGGAGCTGTTTTTT. Translation gives CASSQRAGVNTGELFF.

The chain joins TRBV27 to TRBJ1-2; D unresolved. V lost 5 bases and J lost 4, with 11 bases in between. Per the germline V gene, CDR1 is MNHEY and CDR2 is SMNVEV (reference sequence). The CDR3 spans 13 residues. The CDR3 loop is CASSISGSYGYTF. CDR3 DNA: TGTGCCAGCAGTATCTCGGGGAGCTATGGCTACACCTTC.

This chain uses TRBV7-6 with TRBJ2-7; 11 bases fit TRBD2. J was trimmed by 1 base and V by 0 bases; bases with no gene match: 8. CDR3 length: 18 residues. Germline CDR1 reads SGHVS; CDR2 reads FNYEAQ. The CDR3 coding sequence is TGTGCCAGCAGCTTAGCGCCGCTAGCGGGGGGATCTTCCTACGAGCAGTACTTC. Translation gives CASSLAPLAGGSSYEQYF.

The chain joins TRBV11-3 to TRBJ2-1, with TRBD2 as a possible D gene (5 bases). Germline loops: CDR1 SGHNT, CDR2 YENEEA. This CDR3 is 15 amino acids long. The V end was cut by 6 bases, the J end by 3 bases, with 15 bases between. CDR3 nucleotides: TGTGCCAGCAGTTTTAGTTCGGGGAACTACAATGAGCAGTTCTTC. Translated, it gives CASSFSSGNYNEQFF.

In this sample, this clone is medium-sized (0.01 to 0.1%). The chain is built from TRBV11-2 and TRBJ2-2; TRBD1 matches 7 bases. From germline, CDR1 is SGHAT and CDR2 FQNNGV. V shed 1 base and J 4 bases; nucleotides not matched to a gene: 6. The CDR3 has 16 amino acids. The CDR3 DNA is TGTGCCAGCAGCTTAGTAAAGGGGGCGATCACCGGGGAGCTGTTTTTT. Its translation is CASSLVKGAITGELFF.

V gene TRBV12-3 or TRBV12-4 combines with J gene TRBJ1-1; D remains ambiguous. V was cut by 4 bases and J by 4 bases, with 10 bases left in between. The CDR3 totals 13 residues. The CDR3 nucleotides are TGTGCCAGCAGTTCGGCCCGCGGCACTGAAGCTTTCTTT. Translating it yields CASSSARGTEAFF.

This chain uses TRBV5-6 with TRBJ1-1; TRBD1 aligns across 9 bases. After removal of 4 bases from V and 2 bases from J, the junction contained 6 bases not matched to a gene. CDR1 SGHDT and CDR2 YYEEEE come from the germline V gene. This CDR3 region has 15 residues. In DNA form, the CDR3 reads TGTGCCAGCAGCCGGGGGACAGGGAGAAACACTGAAGCTTTCTTT. This sequence encodes CASSRGTGRNTEAFF.

The chain recombines TRBV3-1 (or the pseudogene TRBV3-2) with TRBJ2-3; D unclear. The V gene's germline CDR1 is LGHDT and CDR2 YNNKEL (reference sequence). This CDR3 is built from 14 residues. Trimming left V 0 bases short and J 2 bases short, with 6 bases between. The CDR3 DNA reads as TGTGCCAGCAGCCAAGATCCGTTCACAGATACGCAGTATTTT. Translated: CASSQDPFTDTQYF.

V usage is TRBV2 and J usage is TRBJ2-7; 8 bases agree with TRBD1. The CDR3 is made up of 17 amino acids. Trimming took 2 bases from V and 4 from J; bases not matched to a gene: 13. The germline V gene encodes CDR1 SNHLY and CDR2 FYNNEI. The CDR3 reads CASSEPMQGQEQYEQYF. The DNA for the CDR3 is TGTGCCAGCAGTGAACCGATGCAGGGACAGGAACAGTACGAGCAGTACTTC.

Details on this clone: Distinct nucleotide sequences in the sample also encode this CDR3. V is TRBV12-5 and J is TRBJ1-1; D remains unclear. Germline-derived CDR1 and CDR2 are LGHNT and FRNRAP. The CDR3 has 12 residues. V gave up 0 bases and J gave up 7 bases, with 6 bases separating them. The CDR3 loop is CASGLVGSEAFF. The DNA for the CDR3 is TGTGCTAGTGGTTTGGTGGGGAGTGAAGCTTTCTTT. Supplemented by reference TRBV12-5 and TRBJ1-1, the full variable domain reads DARVTQTPRHKVTEMGQEVTMRCQPILGHNTVFWYRQTMMQGLELLAYFRNRAPLDDSGMPKDRFSAEMPDATLATLKIQPSEPRDSAVYFCASGLVGSEAFFGQGTRLTVV.

CDR3 DNA: TGTGCCAGCAGTGCCGGGAGGGGAGGACAAGTTTTGTACAATGAGCAGTTCTTC. It is translated as CASSAGRGGQVLYNEQFF. The V and J genes are TRBV27 and TRBJ2-1; 8 positions match TRBD2. CDR3 size: 18 residues. The germline CDR1 and CDR2 sequences are MNHEY and SMNVEV (reference sequence). V shed 5 bases, J shed 4 bases, and the junction held 16 bases outside the gene matches.

In regard to this clone: The germline gene is not matched at one end of the junction; a read error may be the cause. This rearrangement joins TRBV4-1 to TRBJ2-1; 8 bases are a match to TRBD2. The CDR3 length is 16 residues. The germline V gene has CDR1 MGHRA and CDR2 YSYEKL. The CDR3 sequence is CASSQDPGLGYGRGLF. CDR3 coding DNA: TGCGCCAGCAGCCAAGATCCGGGACTAGGGTATGGTCGGGGCCTCTTC.